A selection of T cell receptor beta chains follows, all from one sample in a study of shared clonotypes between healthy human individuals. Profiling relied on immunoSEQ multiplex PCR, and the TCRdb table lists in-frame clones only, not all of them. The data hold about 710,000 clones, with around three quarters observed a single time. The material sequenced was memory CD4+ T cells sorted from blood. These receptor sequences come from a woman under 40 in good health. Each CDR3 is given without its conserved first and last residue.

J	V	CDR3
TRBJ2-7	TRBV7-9	ASSVQGDSYEQY
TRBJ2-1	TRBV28	ASSPGTGTYNEQF
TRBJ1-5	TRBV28	ASSFYARGNQPQH
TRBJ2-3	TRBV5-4	ASSLAGGADTQY
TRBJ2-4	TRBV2	ASSHMPDREKGIQY
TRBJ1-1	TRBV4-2	ASSQGEGRAF
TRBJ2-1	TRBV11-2	ASSLGQGLYNEQF
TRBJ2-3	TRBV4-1	ASSQVTGREYNTDTQY
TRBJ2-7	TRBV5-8	ASSFSGSSYEQY
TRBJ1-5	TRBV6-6	ASRGQGANGNQPQH
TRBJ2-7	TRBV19	ASSSPGGIKEQY
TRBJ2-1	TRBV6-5	ASRGLAGVEYEQF
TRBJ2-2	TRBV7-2	ASRSRGMNTGELF
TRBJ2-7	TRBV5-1	ASSDPSRVHEQY
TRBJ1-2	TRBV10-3	AISSGTGSNYGYT
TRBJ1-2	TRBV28	ASTTSGTGGAMGGYT
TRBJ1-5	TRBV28	ASSLRQPQH
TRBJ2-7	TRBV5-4	ASSSRIQNPYEQY
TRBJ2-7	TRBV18	ASSPLGTGFYEQY
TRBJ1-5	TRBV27	ASSSYDQPQH
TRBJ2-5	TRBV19	ASSIEILTGIGTQY
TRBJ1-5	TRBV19	ASSIGAATNQPQH
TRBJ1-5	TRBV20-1	SARGNQPQH
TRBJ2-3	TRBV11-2	ASSPRPVGTQY
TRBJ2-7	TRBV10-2	ASSEFGVDSEQY
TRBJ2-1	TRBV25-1	ASSERLESSYNEQF
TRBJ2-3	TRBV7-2	ASSPRLAGAVAQY
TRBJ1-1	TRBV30	AWMWNLNTEAF
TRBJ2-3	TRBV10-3	AISVSSGLAEGDTQY